The 19 T cell receptor beta chains presented below share a single source sample, sequenced in a study of cytomegalovirus exposure and HLA in healthy donors. Amplification used 60 Vbeta primers and 13 Jbeta primers. The protocol was immunoSEQ multiplex PCR, while the TCRdb copy is restricted to in-frame clones and leaves out a portion. The table records tens of thousands of clones, 78% of them present only once. Sequenced input: PBMCs. These receptors originate from a woman aged 40 to 50 in good health and CMV-seronegative.

V is TRBV14 and J is TRBJ2-1; no firm D call. This CDR3 has 14 amino acids. The germline V and J ends were trimmed by 3 bases and 6 bases, with 12 bases remaining between them. The germline V gene has CDR1 SGHDN and CDR2 FVKESK. The CDR3 sequence is CASSHGQPRNEQFF. The CDR3 DNA reads TGTGCCAGCAGCCATGGGCAACCCCGCAATGAGCAGTTCTTC. Full variable domain (missing parts from reference TRBV14 and TRBJ2-1): EAGVTQFPSHSVIEKGQTVTLRCDPISGHDNLYWYRRVMGKEIKFLLHFVKESKQDESGMPNNRFLAERTGGTYSTLKVQPAELEDSGVYFCASSHGQPRNEQFFGPGTRLTVL.

This clone was counted between two and nine times. The V and J genes are TRBV6-1 and TRBJ1-2; a weak D match, TRBD1 (5 bases). V was shortened by 2 bases and J by 4 bases, with 11 bases between the two germline ends. Germline values: CDR1 MNHNS, CDR2 SASEGT. The CDR3 runs to 14 residues. CDR3 region: CASSEPGGGYGYTF. The CDR3 DNA sequence: TGTGCCAGCAGTGAACCCGGGGGAGGCTATGGCTACACCTTC.

This sequence joins TRBV7-8 and TRBJ2-7, with TRBD2 matching 7 bases. V lost 5 bases, J lost 1 base, and 8 bases stayed unmatched. CDR1 is SGHVS and CDR2 is FQNEAQ in the germline V gene. The CDR3 sequence is 15 residues long. CDR3 in DNA: TGTGCCAGCAGCGCTAAAAGGACTAGGTCCTACGAGCAGTACTTC. Protein: CASSAKRTRSYEQYF.

This rearrangement joins TRBV18 to TRBJ1-1, with a tentative D call TRBD1 (6 bases). Between the trimmed V and J ends, which lost 1 base and 5 bases, there was a span of 11 bases. Germline CDR1 KGHSH, CDR2 LQKENI. This CDR3 region has 14 residues. This CDR3 is CASSPRAGETEAFF. For the CDR3, the DNA is TGTGCCAGCTCACCACGGGCAGGGGAGACTGAAGCTTTCTTT. The complete variable domain, with remaining parts taken from reference TRBV18 and TRBJ1-1, reads NAGVMQNPRHLVRRRGQEARLRCSPMKGHSHVYWYRQLPEEGLKFMVYLQKENIIDESGMPKERFSAEFPKEGPSILRIQQVVRGDSAAYFCASSPRAGETEAFFGQGTRLTVV.

J is TRBJ2-3 and V is TRBV15; 7 bases fit TRBD2. With V trimmed by 0 bases and J by 4 bases, 10 bases remained unmatched. The germline V gene has CDR1 LNHNV and CDR2 YYDKDF (reference sequence). CDR3 length equals 17 residues. The CDR3: CATSRDKGLVGPDTQYF. CDR3 coding DNA: TGTGCCACCAGCAGAGATAAAGGACTAGTGGGACCAGATACGCAGTATTTT.

This sequence joins TRBV21-1 and TRBJ1-5; no DNA check was done on the table's D call, TRBD1. TRBV21-1 is annotated as a pseudogene. The CDR3 is 18 residues long. This CDR3 is CASRKTEPRDRGNQPQHF. The CDR3 coding sequence is TGTGCCAGCCGAAAGACAGAACCCCGGGACAGGGGGAATCAGCCCCAGCATTTT.

This chain uses TRBV2 with TRBJ1-5, with 8 bases identical to TRBD1. The CDR3 covers 14 residues. The V and J ends lost 5 bases and 7 bases, in that order; junction bases with no gene match: 7. CDR1 SNHLY and CDR2 FYNNEI come from the germline V gene. The CDR3 region has the DNA TGTGCCAGCAGTCCAGGACAGGGTGGACAGCCCCAGCATTTT. Its protein is CASSPGQGGQPQHF.

The CDR3 region has the DNA TGTGCCAGCAGTAATCGCCCTGGAGGGTTTTACAATGAGCAGTTCTTC. Its protein is CASSNRPGGFYNEQFF. The chain combines TRBV5-6 with TRBJ2-1, with D perhaps matching TRBD2 (6 bases). Germline assignment: CDR1 SGHDT and CDR2 YYEEEE. Trimming cost V 5 bases and J 4 bases, with 19 bases left between them. The length of the CDR3 is 16 residues.

The rearrangement joins TRBV4-2 to TRBJ2-1; 10 bases agree with TRBD2. The CDR3 has 17 amino acids. V trimming: 4 bases; J trimming: 2 bases; junction bases outside the gene matches: 8. Germline V gene lookup returns CDR1 LGHNA and CDR2 YNFKEQ. CDR3 nucleotide sequence: TGTGCCAGCAGCCGAGAAATAGCGGGAGGCGCCTACAATGAGCAGTTCTTC. Protein: CASSREIAGGAYNEQFF.

The chain recombines TRBV5-4 with TRBJ1-4; possibly TRBD1 for D (5 bases). Germline V gene data show CDR1 as SGHNT and CDR2 as YYREEE (reference sequence). V was shortened by 4 bases and J by 4 bases, with 11 bases between the two germline ends. The CDR3 is 14 amino acids. The DNA of the CDR3 is TGTGCCAGCAGCCAGGACATGGGTAATGAAAAACTGTTTTTT. Its protein product is CASSQDMGNEKLFF.

The chain has TRBV6-5 and TRBJ1-1; 11 bases agree with TRBD1. The germline CDR1 and CDR2 sequences are MNHEY and SVGAGI. Trimming removed 3 bases from V and 5 bases from J; junction bases left unmatched: 8. This CDR3 is built from 16 residues. The DNA of the CDR3 is TGTGCCAGCAGTTATAGACCGGGACAGGGGGGAACTGAAGCTTTCTTT. Translating it yields CASSYRPGQGGTEAFF.

The genes are TRBV9 and TRBJ2-5; D remains ambiguous. The V end was cut by 0 bases, the J end by 5 bases, with 11 bases between. The CDR3 length is 14 residues. The germline V gene has CDR1 SGDLS and CDR2 YYNGEE. CDR3 region: CASSVGAVMETQYF. The CDR3 nucleotides read TGTGCCAGCAGCGTAGGGGCAGTGATGGAGACCCAGTACTTC.

The rearrangement links TRBV10-3 to TRBJ2-3, with 9 bases identical to TRBD1. V gave up 10 bases and J gave up 1 base; unmatched junction bases: 3. CDR3 length: 13 amino acids. Germline V gene sequence: CDR1 ENHRY, CDR2 SYGVKD. CDR3 protein: CATWTGGTDTQYF. CDR3 coding DNA: TGTGCCACCTGGACAGGGGGCACAGATACGCAGTATTTT.

The rearrangement uses TRBV4-1 and TRBJ1-1; TRBD1 might be the D (5 bases). The CDR3 sequence is 13 residues long. With 3 bases removed from V and 10 bases from J, the gap between germline ends came to 15 bases. Germline V gene data show CDR1 as MGHRA and CDR2 as YSYEKL. This CDR3 is CASSHQNLGGAFF. The CDR3 DNA reads as TGCGCCAGCAGCCATCAAAATCTGGGGGGAGCTTTCTTT.

The V call is TRBV4-3, the J call TRBJ2-2; possible D gene TRBD1, 5 bases. V lost 1 base, J lost 0 bases, and 15 bases lay in between. The CDR3 loop spans 18 amino acids. CDR1 LGHNA and CDR2 YSLEER come from the germline V gene. CDR3 DNA: TGCGCCAGCAGCCAAGGGGGCACGGCCTTCGCGAACACCGGGGAGCTGTTTTTT. Encoded protein: CASSQGGTAFANTGELFF.

V is TRBV4-3 and J is TRBJ2-7; 8 positions agree with TRBD1. There are 16 residues in the CDR3. Germline V CDR1 and CDR2: LGHNA, YSLEER. Trimming at V came to 1 base and at J to 1 base, leaving 6 bases not matched to a gene. The CDR3 bases are TGCGCCAGCAGCCAAGGGCCGCAGGGGGCTTCCTACGAGCAGTACTTC. Protein product: CASSQGPQGASYEQYF.

This clone was found a few times. V and J are TRBV10-3 and TRBJ2-2; TRBD1 matches 9 bases. V was clipped by 3 bases and J by 1 base; unmatched bases: 3. From germline, CDR1 is ENHRY and CDR2 SYGVKD. The CDR3 consists of 16 residues. The CDR3 here is CAISDAGQGNTGELFF. In DNA form, the CDR3 reads TGTGCCATCAGTGACGCGGGACAGGGGAACACCGGGGAGCTGTTTTTT.

This chain uses TRBV28 with TRBJ1-1, with TRBD1 matching over 7 bases. Trimming cost V 7 bases and J 8 bases; bases outside gene matches: 10. Per the germline V gene, CDR1 is MDHEN and CDR2 is SYDVKM. This CDR3 has 13 residues. The DNA for the CDR3 is TGTGCCAGCAATGACAGGGTCCCTCCAGAAGCTTTCTTT. Translating it yields CASNDRVPPEAFF.

This chain links TRBV6-5 with TRBJ2-5, with D perhaps TRBD2 (5 bases). Per the germline V gene, CDR1 is MNHEY and CDR2 is SVGAGI. The CDR3 spans 11 residues. V was shortened by 2 bases and J by 12 bases, with 10 bases between the two germline ends. The CDR3 DNA follows: TGTGCCAGCAGTTACAGGTCCGGGGAGTACTTC. Its protein product is CASSYRSGEYF.